These 10 T cell receptor beta chains originate from one sample sequenced in a study of beta chain features in type 1 diabetes. Expressed TCRB transcripts got sequenced, as all isolated RNA was reverse transcribed. Clones were read by immunoSEQ multiplex PCR, and TCRdb kept only the in-frame ones, dropping some. The data hold 680,000 or so clones, with around a sixth observed a single time. Input material: naive CD4+ T cells from blood. These receptor sequences come from a man aged 18-30 years in good health.

This clone was seen a few times. Other DNA sequences within the sample encode an identical CDR3. This chain connects TRBV11-2 to TRBJ2-7; a weak D match, TRBD1 (6 bases). Germline V gene sequence: CDR1 SGHAT, CDR2 FQNNGV. The CDR3 consists of 14 residues. V shed 0 bases and J shed 3 bases, with 9 bases lying between them. CDR3 region: CASSLDLQGYEQYF. The CDR3 bases are TGTGCCAGCAGCTTAGATCTACAGGGCTACGAGCAGTACTTC.

The chain carries TRBV9 and TRBJ1-1; no reliable D call. CDR3 size: 12 residues. CDR1 is SGDLS, CDR2 YYNGEE, per germline. The V gene lost 3 bases and the J gene lost 2 bases, with 5 bases spanning the gap. This CDR3 reads CASSAANTEAFF. In DNA, the CDR3 is TGTGCCAGCAGCGCAGCTAACACTGAAGCTTTCTTT.

This chain uses TRBV2 with TRBJ2-7, with D possibly being TRBD1 (6 bases). The germline gives CDR1 SNHLY, CDR2 FYNNEI. This CDR3 has 13 residues. Trimming removed 3 bases from V and 3 bases from J, with 9 bases in between. The CDR3 nucleotides read TGTGCCAGCAGTGAGGTACAGGGCTACGAGCAGTACTTC. It yields the protein CASSEVQGYEQYF.

The V gene is TRBV18, the J gene TRBJ1-6; a possible D gene is TRBD1 (5 bases). The CDR3 totals 20 residues. Per the germline V gene, CDR1 is KGHSH and CDR2 is LQKENI. V lost 2 bases to trimming and J lost 9 bases, with 29 bases between them. Here the CDR3 DNA reads TGTGCCAGCTCACCATCAGAAAGGGGCGAGGTGTTCCGGCGTGTTTCACCCCTCCACTTT. This codes for CASSPSERGEVFRRVSPLHF.

The chain carries TRBV19 and TRBJ1-2; D is unclear. The CDR3 has 10 amino acids. Germline V gene lookup returns CDR1 LNHDA and CDR2 SQIVND (reference sequence). The V end was cut by 6 bases, the J end by 5 bases, with 4 bases between. The CDR3 region is CASRSYGYTF. As DNA, the CDR3 is TGTGCCAGTAGATCATATGGCTACACCTTC.

This chain links TRBV5-1 with TRBJ2-2; perhaps TRBD2 as D (5 bases). CDR3 length: 13 amino acids. CDR1 and CDR2 (germline): SGHRS, YFSETQ. Trimming removed 5 bases from V and 6 bases from J, with 11 bases in between. The CDR3 nucleotides read TGCGCCAGCAGGCAGACTATTTCCGGGGAGCTGTTTTTT. Translated, it gives CASRQTISGELFF. The entire variable domain, with the rest obtained from reference TRBV5-1 and TRBJ2-2, is as follows: KAGVTQTPRYLIKTRGQQVTLSCSPISGHRSVSWYQQTPGQGLQFLFEYFSETQRNKGNFPGRFSGRQFSNSRSEMNVSTLELGDSALYLCASRQTISGELFFGEGSRLTVL.

This clone was found many times. The V and J genes are TRBV2 and TRBJ2-1, with D maybe TRBD1 (6 bases). The germline V gene has CDR1 SNHLY and CDR2 FYNNEI. This CDR3 comprises 11 residues. V shed 4 bases and J shed 9 bases, with 7 bases lying between them. The chain's CDR3 is CASSVDSEQFF. In DNA, the CDR3 is TGTGCCAGCAGTGTGGACAGTGAGCAGTTCTTC. Variable domain in full (rest from reference TRBV2 and TRBJ2-1): EPEVTQTPSHQVTQMGQEVILRCVPISNHLYFYWYRQILGQKVEFLVSFYNNEISEKSEIFDDQFSVERPDGSNFTLKIRSTKLEDSAMYFCASSVDSEQFFGPGTRLTVL.

The J gene is TRBJ1-1, the V gene TRBV7-9; D is perhaps TRBD1 (6 bases). Germline V gives CDR1 SEHNR, CDR2 FQNEAQ (reference sequence). CDR3 length: 16 residues. The germline V and J ends were trimmed by 1 base and 7 bases, with 19 bases remaining between them. The CDR3 here is CASSLGIGQSTSEAFF. For the CDR3, the DNA is TGTGCCAGCAGCTTAGGGATCGGACAGTCGACCAGTGAAGCTTTCTTT. The full variable domain, with the rest looked up from reference TRBV7-9 and TRBJ1-1, is DTGVSQNPRHKITKRGQNVTFRCDPISEHNRLYWYRQTLGQGPEFLTYFQNEAQLEKSRLLSDRFSAERPKGSFSTLEIQRTEQGDSAMYLCASSLGIGQSTSEAFFGQGTRLTVV.

Only a few counts were recorded for this clone. V and J are TRBV7-2 and TRBJ1-2; 10 bases line up with TRBD1. V lost 6 bases and J lost 3; bases outside the gene matches: 4. Germline CDR1 and CDR2: SGHTA and FQGNSA. The CDR3 has 14 amino acids. CDR3 in amino acids: CASRPGQGHYGYTF. The CDR3 DNA sequence: TGTGCCAGCAGACCGGGACAGGGGCACTATGGCTACACCTTC.

The chain carries TRBV6-4 and TRBJ2-6; D is unresolved. V was cut by 6 bases and J by 2 bases, with 11 bases left in between. Germline V gene data show CDR1 as MRHNA and CDR2 as SNTAGT. This CDR3 spans 15 amino acids. DNA for the CDR3: TGTGCCAGCAGCGCTGACACGACTGGGGCCAACGTCCTGACTTTC. This gives the protein CASSADTTGANVLTF.